These T cell receptor beta chains were read from a single sample in a study of identical twins. One entry per CDR3 protein results from TCRdb running MiXCR on the 5' RACE reads. The table includes 450,000 to 600,000 distinct CDR3 sequences, around 24% detected once. These data also formed part of another study, on yellow fever vaccine responses in identical twins.

The specimen sequenced was CD4+ T cells sorted from blood. The receptor source for this set is a woman aged 18 to 35 in good health. Both conserved end residues are part of each CDR3. D genes are given only for firm matches.

len,v_gene,d_gene,j_gene,CDR3aa
13,TRBV3-1,.,TRBJ1-4,CASSPTRNGKLFF
18,TRBV13,TRBD2,TRBJ2-7,CASSTRTSGSAFSYEQYF
16,TRBV7-9,.,TRBJ2-3,CASSSLDRRGTDTQYF
15,TRBV19,TRBD1,TRBJ2-7,CASSIATTGAYEQYF
14,TRBV5-1,.,TRBJ1-5,CASSLEGRGQPQHF
13,TRBV20-1,TRBD2,TRBJ2-1,CSAWTSGLNEQFF
14,TRBV3-1,.,TRBJ1-1,CASSQPGEVSEAFF
14,TRBV12-3/TRBV12-4,TRBD1,TRBJ1-6,CASSFSQGHSPLHF
13,TRBV2,.,TRBJ2-7,CATSSETSYEQYF
14,TRBV24-1,.,TRBJ2-4,CATSALGAGNIQYF
19,TRBV10-3,TRBD2,TRBJ2-1,CAISEPRGQAGVGYNEQFF
21,TRBV4-1,TRBD2,TRBJ2-1,CASSQAVGGLAGPSSYNEQFF
17,TRBV10-3,TRBD2,TRBJ2-3,CAISGTSGATSTDTQYF
16,TRBV10-2,TRBD2,TRBJ2-1,CASSSSGTSGYNEQFF
16,TRBV2,TRBD1,TRBJ2-7,CASSEAHWDRGHEQYF
15,TRBV6-2/TRBV6-3,.,TRBJ2-7,CASSYVGPRPYEQYF
17,TRBV2,.,TRBJ2-5,CASSEFYFGGGLETQYF
14,TRBV6-1,TRBD1,TRBJ2-2,CASHRQGDAGELFF
14,TRBV3-1,.,TRBJ2-2,CASSRKLDTGELFF
13,TRBV7-2,TRBD1,TRBJ1-2,CASSQSTGAGYTF
14,TRBV5-1,.,TRBJ2-7,CASSLIEGTYEQYF
14,TRBV10-3,.,TRBJ2-1,CASRDGSGINEQFF
15,TRBV12-3/TRBV12-4,TRBD2,TRBJ2-1,CASSFLGEGRNEQFF
15,TRBV20-1,.,TRBJ2-7,CSARANDWPTYEQYF
14,TRBV12-3/TRBV12-4,TRBD2,TRBJ2-1,CASWTSGGAGEQFF
14,TRBV7-9,TRBD1,TRBJ1-2,CASSLIRDSYGYTF
16,TRBV14,.,TRBJ1-2,CASSIRTDLQTYGYTF
16,TRBV5-1,TRBD1,TRBJ1-6,CASSPGVGQGKSPLHF
16,TRBV2,TRBD1,TRBJ1-5,CASSVSDRFRYQPQHF
14,TRBV24-1,TRBD2,TRBJ2-5,CATSEAGEEETQYF
15,TRBV5-1,TRBD2,TRBJ2-1,CASSFLKAGNNEQFF
15,TRBV28,TRBD1,TRBJ2-1,CASTEPGGSYNEQFF
14,TRBV6-4,.,TRBJ2-7,CASRHPGLTYEQYF
15,TRBV20-1,.,TRBJ2-1,CSARDRGPAVNEQFF
17,TRBV5-1,TRBD2,TRBJ2-7,CASSLAYSSGSPYEQYF
15,TRBV12-3/TRBV12-4,TRBD2,TRBJ2-7,CASSLISSGRYEQYF
16,TRBV6-1,TRBD2,TRBJ2-1,CASSGLAGRSYNEQFF
14,TRBV7-9,TRBD2,TRBJ2-3,CATTLAGGTNTQYF
13,TRBV20-1,.,TRBJ2-1,CSASGQSYNEQFF
15,TRBV7-6,.,TRBJ2-2,CAILPMAEYTGELFF
16,TRBV5-1,TRBD2,TRBJ2-1,CASSSTLAGAYNEQFF
15,TRBV7-6,.,TRBJ1-1,CASSLSTGSNTEAFF
14,TRBV27,.,TRBJ2-1,CASSKGPLVHEQFF
17,TRBV5-1,TRBD1,TRBJ2-2,CASSHRDRGRSTGELFF
16,TRBV7-2,.,TRBJ1-4,CASSSETGAANEKLFF
16,TRBV28,.,TRBJ2-1,CASSPPPGTPYNEQFF
15,TRBV25-1,TRBD2,TRBJ2-7,CASASEASGSYEQYF
15,TRBV3-1,TRBD1,TRBJ2-7,CASSQGQGGTYEQYF
15,TRBV12-3/TRBV12-4,TRBD2,TRBJ2-1,CASTPGLAMTNEQFF
16,TRBV2,TRBD1,TRBJ2-2,CASSARQGASGGELFF
14,TRBV29-1,TRBD2,TRBJ2-1,CSGTTSGGYNEQFF
12,TRBV12-3/TRBV12-4,.,TRBJ1-5,CASREGGQPQHF
14,TRBV12-3/TRBV12-4,TRBD1,TRBJ1-2,CASSPTGPTYGYTF
17,TRBV27,.,TRBJ1-3,CASSLGLVGISGNTIYF
18,TRBV6-1,TRBD2,TRBJ2-1,CASTHGERGGPGLNEQFF
14,TRBV12-3/TRBV12-4,.,TRBJ1-2,CASSRAQGNYGYTF
14,TRBV12-3/TRBV12-4,.,TRBJ2-5,CASSLIFREETQYF
15,TRBV28,.,TRBJ1-2,CASSSWGGRIGGYTF
16,TRBV7-9,.,TRBJ2-3,CASSRPGTDYTDTQYF